The T cell receptor beta chain described here comes from a study of CD8+ T cells in alopecia areata. This clone has a handful of counts. The V end lost 6 bases, the J end lost 5 bases, and 14 bases lay between the germline ends. Germline V lookup: CDR1 MNHEY, CDR2 SMNVEV (reference sequence). This CDR3 region has 13 residues. Sequencing used cDNA as its template, made by extracting RNA and reverse transcribing it. Repertoires were generated with immunoSEQ multiplex PCR, while TCRdb's copy carries only in-frame clones and drops some. The sample has about 120,000 clones; 35% to 45% are singletons. The specimen was CD4+ T cells sorted from blood. V is TRBV27 and J is TRBJ2-7, with D possibly being TRBD1 or TRBD2 (5 bases each). The TCR was taken from a human donor with alopecia areata. CDR3 loop: CASRIREMDEQYF. Written as DNA, the CDR3 is TGTGCCAGCAGAATCAGGGAGATGGACGAGCAGTACTTC.